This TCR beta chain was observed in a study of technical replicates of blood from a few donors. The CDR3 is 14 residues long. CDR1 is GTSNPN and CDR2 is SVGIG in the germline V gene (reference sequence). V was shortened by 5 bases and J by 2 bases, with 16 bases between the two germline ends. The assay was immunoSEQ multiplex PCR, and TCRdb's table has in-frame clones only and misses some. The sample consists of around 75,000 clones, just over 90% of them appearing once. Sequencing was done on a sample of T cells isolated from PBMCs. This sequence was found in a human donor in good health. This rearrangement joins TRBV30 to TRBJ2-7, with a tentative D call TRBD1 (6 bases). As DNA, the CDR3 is TGTGCCTGGCAACCGACAGGACTCACCTACGAGCAGTACTTC. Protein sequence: CAWQPTGLTYEQYF.